The 20 T cell receptor beta chains in this list originate from one sample, sequenced in a study of regulatory T cells in long-lasting Graves disease. Both iRepertoire HTBI primers and Arm-PCR of CDR3 regions were used to build the TCR beta libraries. TCRdb reprocessed the multiplex PCR reads via MiXCR and lists one record per CDR3 protein. This sample has around 470,000 distinct CDR3 sequences, with less than 15% found just once. The time point is: newly diagnosed GD, antithyroid drugs for less than 3 months. PBMC-extracted RNA yielded the TCR library. The sample also formed part of further work on T cells in Graves' hyperthyroidism and ophthalmopathy.

Sequenced material: peripheral blood mononuclear cells (PBMCs), taken at new diagnosis, from a patient treated with antithyroid drugs. These receptors all stem from a woman aged 50 to 65 with Graves disease.

This clonotype was seen repeatedly, ten times or more. This rearrangement joins TRBV2 to TRBJ2-4; 11 bases are shared with TRBD2. The CDR3 sequence is 17 residues long. Trimming took 0 bases from V and 7 from J; bases not matched to a gene: 8. Germline assignment: CDR1 SNHLY and CDR2 FYNNEI. In nucleotides, the CDR3 is TGTGCCAGCAGTGAAGCAATAGCGGGAGGGCCCAGGAACATTCAGTACTTC. Its translation: CASSEAIAGGPRNIQYF.

This clonotype has at least ten counts. This chain joins TRBV5-8 and TRBJ1-5; a possible D gene is TRBD1 (6 bases). This CDR3 has 15 residues. With 0 bases removed from V and 5 bases from J, the gap between germline ends came to 12 bases. Germline values: CDR1 SGHTS, CDR2 YDEGEE. CDR3 region: CASSLAGGQDQPQHF. In DNA form, the CDR3 reads TGTGCCAGCAGCTTGGCCGGGGGACAAGATCAGCCCCAGCATTTT.

The chain has TRBV3-1 and TRBJ2-1, with D tentatively TRBD2 (5 bases). Trimming left V 5 bases short and J 0 bases short, with 17 bases between. CDR1 is LGHDT, CDR2 YNNKEL, per germline (reference sequence). The CDR3 is 17 amino acids. The CDR3 DNA reads as TGTGCCAGCAGCTACATAACGGGAAAAAGCTCCTACAATGAGCAGTTCTTC. This gives the protein CASSYITGKSSYNEQFF.

The chain recombines TRBV18 with TRBJ2-4; D may match TRBD1 or TRBD2 (5 bases each). The V gene lost 0 bases and the J gene lost 8 bases, with 14 bases spanning the gap. Germline CDR1 KGHSH, CDR2 LQKENI. The CDR3 runs 15 residues. CDR3 coding DNA: TGTGCCAGCTCACCACCGACGGGACGAAATCACATTCAGTACTTC. This translates into CASSPPTGRNHIQYF.

The rearrangement joins TRBV5-5 to TRBJ2-2; D is perhaps TRBD1 or TRBD2 (6 bases each). This CDR3 contains 16 residues. V shed 1 base and J shed 5 bases, with 15 bases lying between them. Germline-derived CDR1 and CDR2 are SGHKS and YYEKEE (reference sequence). This chain's CDR3 is CASSLTPGARTGELFF. The DNA of the CDR3 is TGTGCCAGCAGCTTGACTCCGGGGGCGAGGACCGGGGAGCTGTTTTTT.

This clonotype was counted at least ten times. This rearrangement joins TRBV9 to TRBJ1-5; D gene uncertain. The length of the CDR3 is 14 residues. V dropped 2 bases and J dropped 4 bases, with 10 bases sitting between them. The germline gives CDR1 SGDLS, CDR2 YYNGEE. The chain's CDR3 is CASSVLGENQPQHF. CDR3 DNA sequence: TGTGCCAGCAGCGTCCTCGGGGAGAATCAGCCCCAGCATTTT.

This clonotype was found many times. The chain carries TRBV5-5 and TRBJ1-5, with D uncertain. The length of the CDR3 is 14 residues. CDR1 is SGHKS, CDR2 YYEKEE, per germline (reference sequence). The V and J ends lost 0 bases and 8 bases respectively, with 12 bases between them. CDR3 nucleotide sequence: TGTGCCAGCAGCTTGGGTCCCGATGATGAGCCCCAGCATTTT. Its protein product is CASSLGPDDEPQHF. Together with reference TRBV5-5 and TRBJ1-5, the CDR3 gives the full variable domain: DAGVTQSPTHLIKTRGQQVTLRCSPISGHKSVSWYQQVLGQGPQFIFQYYEKEERGRGNFPDRFSARQFPNYSSELNVNALLLGDSALYLCASSLGPDDEPQHFGDGTRLSIL.

The rearrangement uses TRBV14 and TRBJ2-7, with D possibly matching TRBD2 (6 bases). Germline V lookup: CDR1 SGHDN, CDR2 FVKESK. The CDR3 is 16 residues long. Trimming took 0 bases from V and 5 from J, leaving 17 bases between them. The CDR3, as DNA: TGTGCCAGCAGCCAAGATATCCTAGCGAGAATTAACGAGCAGTACTTC. Encoded protein: CASSQDILARINEQYF. Full variable domain (missing parts from reference TRBV14 and TRBJ2-7): EAGVTQFPSHSVIEKGQTVTLRCDPISGHDNLYWYRRVMGKEIKFLLHFVKESKQDESGMPNNRFLAERTGGTYSTLKVQPAELEDSGVYFCASSQDILARINEQYFGPGTRLTVT.

The chain is built from TRBV5-1 and TRBJ2-7, with D perhaps TRBD1 (6 bases). Germline V gene lookup returns CDR1 SGHRS and CDR2 YFSETQ. V gave up 0 bases and J gave up 3 bases, with 13 bases separating them. The CDR3 is 15 residues long. The CDR3 here is CASSLERQAVYEQYF. The CDR3 DNA reads as TGCGCCAGCAGCTTGGAGAGACAGGCTGTCTACGAGCAGTACTTC.

The table lists this clonotype with many counts. The J gene is TRBJ2-7, the V gene TRBV29-1; D is unresolved. Germline assignment: CDR1 SQVTM and CDR2 ANQGSEA. V was clipped by 3 bases and J by 3 bases, with 9 bases between them. The CDR3 sequence is 12 residues long. The CDR3 nucleotides are TGCAGCGTTGAGACCGGGCTCTACGAGCAGTACTTC. This codes for CSVETGLYEQYF.

There are many counts of this clonotype. The chain has TRBV6-1 and TRBJ1-5; D uncertain. Germline V lookup: CDR1 MNHNS, CDR2 SASEGT. The CDR3 length is 13 residues. The V and J ends lost 7 bases and 0 bases respectively, with 7 bases between them. CDR3 coding DNA: TGTGCCAGCACCGTTTATAGCAATCAGCCCCAGCATTTT. Translated, it gives CASTVYSNQPQHF.

This clonotype has ten or more counts. V and J are TRBV28 and TRBJ1-5; 9 nucleotides line up with TRBD1. The CDR3 sequence is 19 residues long. Looked up from germline, CDR1 is MDHEN and CDR2 is SYDVKM. After removal of 6 bases from V and 2 bases from J, the junction contained 17 bases not matched to a gene. The CDR3 protein is CASRPTRDRVRVGNQPQHF. The CDR3, as DNA: TGTGCCAGCAGACCCACCCGGGACAGGGTAAGGGTCGGCAATCAGCCCCAGCATTTT.

At least ten counts were recorded for this clonotype. The rearrangement joins TRBV6-2 or TRBV6-3 to TRBJ2-7, with 10 bases that match TRBD1. The germline V gene encodes CDR1 MNHEY and CDR2 SVGEGT. V was clipped by 7 bases and J by 4 bases; unmatched bases: 10. CDR3 length: 15 amino acids. The CDR3 coding sequence is TGTGCCAGCATCAGAACCGGGACAGGGGTATACGAGCAGTACTTC. It specifies CASIRTGTGVYEQYF.

This clonotype has a count of ten or more. The chain is built from TRBV2 and TRBJ1-4, with a weak D call TRBD1 (5 bases). The germline CDR1 and CDR2 sequences are SNHLY and FYNNEI. CDR3 length equals 12 residues. The V end lost 6 bases, the J end lost 5 bases, and 7 bases lay between the germline ends. In DNA form, the CDR3 reads TGTGCCAGCAGGGGGCTGAATGAAAAACTGTTTTTT. Translated, it gives CASRGLNEKLFF.

This clonotype was seen a single time. This may arise from a read error, as a much more abundant clone is one base away. V is TRBV3-1 and J is TRBJ1-4; 8 positions match TRBD1. CDR1 is LGHDT and CDR2 is YNNKEL in the germline V gene (reference sequence). V lost 2 bases to trimming and J lost 7 bases; unmatched junction nucleotides: 9. The length of the CDR3 is 16 residues. DNA for the CDR3: TGTGCCAGCAGCCAAATGGGACAGGACCCATCTGAAAAACTGTTTTTT. Translation: CASSQMGQDPSEKLFF.

Many counts were recorded for this clonotype. The V gene is TRBV12-3 or TRBV12-4, the J gene TRBJ2-5; no definite D call. This CDR3 comprises 12 residues. V lost 6 bases and J 7 bases, leaving 12 bases between the germline ends. As DNA, the CDR3 is TGTGCCAGCAGCTTGCCCGACGGGACCCAGTACTTC. This gives the protein CASSLPDGTQYF.

As for this clonotype: Just one base apart from a much larger clone, this may be a read error. The chain combines TRBV5-6 with TRBJ2-3, with D perhaps being TRBD1 or TRBD2 (6 bases each). Germline lookup yields CDR1 SGHDT and CDR2 YYEEEE. V lost 4 bases, J lost 4 bases, and 16 bases lay in between. The CDR3 consists of 15 residues. The CDR3 loop is CASSVEARGADTQYF. The CDR3 DNA reads as TGTGCCAGCAGCGTTGAGGCTAGGGGGGCAGATACGCAGTATTTT.

This clonotype was picked up many times. The V gene is TRBV6-1, the J gene TRBJ1-5; no firm D call. This CDR3 spans 16 amino acids. Trimming stripped 4 bases from V and 1 base from J, with 14 bases between. The germline CDR1 and CDR2 sequences are MNHNS and SASEGT. The CDR3 bases are TGTGCCAGCAGTGTAACGCGGCAGTTCAGCAATCAGCCCCAGCATTTT. Protein product: CASSVTRQFSNQPQHF.

This clonotype was found many times. The chain uses TRBV11-2 and TRBJ1-5; D ambiguous. Trimming pared 5 bases from V and 6 bases from J, leaving 11 bases between. The germline V gene encodes CDR1 SGHAT and CDR2 FQNNGV. The CDR3 contains 13 residues. CDR3 residues: CASSQTLSQPQHF. CDR3 sequence (DNA): TGTGCCAGCAGCCAAACCCTCTCTCAGCCCCAGCATTTT.

The chain joins TRBV7-9 to TRBJ1-5; TRBD1 matches at 11 bases. V shed 5 bases, J shed 4 bases, and the junction held 7 bases outside the gene matches. CDR3 length: 16 residues. Germline V gene sequence: CDR1 SEHNR, CDR2 FQNEAQ (reference sequence). The CDR3 nucleotides read TGTGCCAGCAGCATCGGACAGGGGGCGGATAATCAGCCCCAGCATTTT. Residues: CASSIGQGADNQPQHF.